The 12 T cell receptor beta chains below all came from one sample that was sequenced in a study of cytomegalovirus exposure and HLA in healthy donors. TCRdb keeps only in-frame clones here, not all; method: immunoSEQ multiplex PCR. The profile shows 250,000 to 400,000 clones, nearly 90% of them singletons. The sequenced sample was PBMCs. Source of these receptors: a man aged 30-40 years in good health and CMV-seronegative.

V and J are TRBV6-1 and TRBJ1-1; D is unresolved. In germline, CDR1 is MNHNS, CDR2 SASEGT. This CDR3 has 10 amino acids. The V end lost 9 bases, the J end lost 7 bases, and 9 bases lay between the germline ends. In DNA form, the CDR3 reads TGTGCCAGTAGAAGACATGAAGCTTTCTTT. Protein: CASRRHEAFF.

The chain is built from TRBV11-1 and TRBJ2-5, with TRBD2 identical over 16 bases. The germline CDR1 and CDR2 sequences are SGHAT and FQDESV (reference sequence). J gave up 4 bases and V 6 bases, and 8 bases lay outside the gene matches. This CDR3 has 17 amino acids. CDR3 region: CASSTGTSGGAGETQYF. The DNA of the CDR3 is TGTGCCAGCAGTACCGGGACTAGCGGGGGGGCCGGAGAGACCCAGTACTTC. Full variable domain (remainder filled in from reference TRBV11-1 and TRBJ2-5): EAEVAQSPRYKITEKSQAVAFWCDPISGHATLYWYRQILGQGPELLVQFQDESVVDDSQLPKDRFSAERLKGVDSTLKIQPAELGDSAMYLCASSTGTSGGAGETQYFGPGTRLLVL.

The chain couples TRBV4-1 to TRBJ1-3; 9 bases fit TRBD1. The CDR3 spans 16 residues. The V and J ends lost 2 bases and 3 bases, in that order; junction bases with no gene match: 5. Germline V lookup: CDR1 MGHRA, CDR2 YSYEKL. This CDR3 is CASSQPGQGRGNTIYF. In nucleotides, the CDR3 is TGCGCCAGCAGCCAACCGGGACAGGGTCGTGGAAACACCATATATTTT.

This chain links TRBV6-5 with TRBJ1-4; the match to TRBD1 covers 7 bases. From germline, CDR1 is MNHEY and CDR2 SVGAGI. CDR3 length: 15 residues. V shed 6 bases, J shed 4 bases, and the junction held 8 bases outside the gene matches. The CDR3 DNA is TGTGCCAGCAGCTCTTCAGGGGGACTTAATGAAAAACTGTTTTTT. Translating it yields CASSSSGGLNEKLFF.

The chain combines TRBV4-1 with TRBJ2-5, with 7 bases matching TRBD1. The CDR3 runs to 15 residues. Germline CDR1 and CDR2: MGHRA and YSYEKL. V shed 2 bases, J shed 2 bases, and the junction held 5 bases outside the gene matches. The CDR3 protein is CASSQKGQAQETQYF. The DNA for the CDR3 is TGCGCCAGCAGCCAAAAAGGACAGGCTCAAGAGACCCAGTACTTC.

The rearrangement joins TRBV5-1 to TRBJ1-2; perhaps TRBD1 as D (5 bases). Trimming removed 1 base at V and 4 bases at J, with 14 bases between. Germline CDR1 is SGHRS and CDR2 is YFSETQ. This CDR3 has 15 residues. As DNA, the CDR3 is TGCGCCAGCAGCTTGCAAGGGGATCTAGTCTATGGCTACACCTTC. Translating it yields CASSLQGDLVYGYTF.

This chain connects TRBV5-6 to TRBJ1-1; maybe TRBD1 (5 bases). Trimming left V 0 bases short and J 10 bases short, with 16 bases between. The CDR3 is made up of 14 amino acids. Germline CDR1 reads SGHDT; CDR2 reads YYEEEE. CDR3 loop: CASSLEGAGWGAFF. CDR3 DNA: TGTGCCAGCAGCTTGGAAGGGGCAGGCTGGGGAGCTTTCTTT.

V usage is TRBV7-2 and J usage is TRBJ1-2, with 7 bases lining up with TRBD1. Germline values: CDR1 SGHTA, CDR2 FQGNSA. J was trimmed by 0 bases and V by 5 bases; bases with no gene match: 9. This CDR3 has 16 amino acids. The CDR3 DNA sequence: TGTGCCAGCAGCATCCCTGAGGGGACAGCTAACTATGGCTACACCTTC. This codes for CASSIPEGTANYGYTF. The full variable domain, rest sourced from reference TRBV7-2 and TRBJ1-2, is GAGVSQSPSNKVTEKGKDVELRCDPISGHTALYWYRQSLGQGLEFLIYFQGNSAPDKSGLPSDRFSAERTGGSVSTLTIQRTQQEDSAVYLCASSIPEGTANYGYTFGSGTRLTVV.

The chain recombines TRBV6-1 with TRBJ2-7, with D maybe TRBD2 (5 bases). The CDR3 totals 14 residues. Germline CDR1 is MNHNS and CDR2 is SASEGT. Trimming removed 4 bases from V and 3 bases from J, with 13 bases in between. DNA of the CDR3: TGTGCCAGCAGTGCTTTGTACGGAGGCTACGAGCAGTACTTC. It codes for CASSALYGGYEQYF.

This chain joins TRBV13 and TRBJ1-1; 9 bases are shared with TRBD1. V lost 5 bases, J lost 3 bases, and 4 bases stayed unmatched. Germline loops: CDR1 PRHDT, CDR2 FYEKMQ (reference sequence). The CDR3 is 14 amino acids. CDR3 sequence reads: CASSTRTGDTEAFF. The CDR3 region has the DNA TGTGCCAGCAGCACACGGACAGGGGACACTGAAGCTTTCTTT.

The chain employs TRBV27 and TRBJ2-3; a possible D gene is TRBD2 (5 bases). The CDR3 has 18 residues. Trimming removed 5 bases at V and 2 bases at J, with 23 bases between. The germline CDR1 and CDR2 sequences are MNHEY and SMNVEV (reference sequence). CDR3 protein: CASSPITHPGFYTDTQYF. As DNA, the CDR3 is TGTGCCAGCAGTCCAATAACCCATCCGGGATTCTACACAGATACGCAGTATTTT.

For the CDR3, the DNA is TGTGCCAGCAGGTGGGACAGAGGATCACCCCTCCACTTT. Its protein product is CASRWDRGSPLHF. The chain uses TRBV27 and TRBJ1-6; 7 bases are a match to TRBD1. Germline V gene lookup returns CDR1 MNHEY and CDR2 SMNVEV (reference sequence). V shed 6 bases, J shed 10 bases, and the junction held 6 bases outside the gene matches. The CDR3 sequence is 13 residues long.